Listed here are 25 T cell receptor beta chains from one sample, sequenced in a study of vaccination and CD4 T cells after COVID-19. These receptors' antigens are unknown. The Oncomine TCR Beta short-read assay sequenced DNA from cultured CD4+ T cells. TCRdb used MiXCR to reprocess the PCR reads, holding one entry per CDR3 protein. The sample includes fewer than 3,500 distinct CDR3 sequences, about 30% of them seen just once. Treatment here: approximately nine-day PBMC culture with coronavirus spike peptide pools or control peptides (ViraFEST assay). The sample comprised CD4+ T cells from blood, cultured in vitro. Receptor source: a human donor who had recovered from COVID-19.

V gene TRBV6-5 combines with J gene TRBJ1-2; D remains ambiguous. V dropped 3 bases and J dropped 8 bases, with 13 bases sitting between them. This CDR3 region has 13 residues. Germline values: CDR1 MNHEY, CDR2 SVGAGI. The CDR3 DNA reads TGTGCCAGCAGTTATGAGGCGCGTCGGGGCTACACCTTC. Translating it yields CASSYEARRGYTF.

The V and J genes are TRBV12-3 or TRBV12-4 and TRBJ1-2, with D hard to call. The CDR3 length is 13 residues. The V gene lost 2 bases and the J gene lost 6 bases, with 10 bases spanning the gap. CDR3: CASSLQALHGYTF. CDR3 DNA sequence: TGTGCCAGCAGTTTACAGGCCCTCCATGGCTACACCTTC.

This clonotype has a handful of counts. The J gene is TRBJ2-6, the V gene TRBV2; no reliable D call. The germline V gene has CDR1 SNHLY and CDR2 FYNNEI. V gave up 8 bases and J gave up 0 bases, with 17 bases separating them. The CDR3 spans 17 residues. The CDR3 bases are TGTGCCAGCCCCGACGGCCCACAAAGCTCTGGGGCCAACGTCCTGACTTTC. Amino acid sequence: CASPDGPQSSGANVLTF.

This clonotype was observed a handful of times. The CDR3 region is CASSATTGTSPLHF. As DNA, the CDR3 is TGTGCCAGCAGCGCGACGACAGGTACATCACCCCTCCACTTT. The gene calls are TRBV2 and TRBJ1-6; TRBD1 might be the D (6 bases). CDR3 size: 14 residues. The germline CDR1 and CDR2 sequences are SNHLY and FYNNEI. Trimming removed 6 bases at V and 10 bases at J, with 16 bases between. The full variable domain, completed using reference TRBV2 and TRBJ1-6, is EPEVTQTPSHQVTQMGQEVILRCVPISNHLYFYWYRQILGQKVEFLVSFYNNEISEKSEIFDDQFSVERPDGSNFTLKIRSTKLEDSAMYFCASSATTGTSPLHFGNGTRLTVT.

The chain is built from TRBV12-3 or TRBV12-4 and TRBJ1-2; D is perhaps TRBD1 (5 bases). The CDR3 spans 13 residues. V was pared by 5 bases and J by 5 bases, with 12 bases between. For the CDR3, the DNA is TGTGCCAGCAGTCCGGGACCGTGGTATGGCTACACCTTC. Residues: CASSPGPWYGYTF.

This clonotype was counted between two and nine times. V gene TRBV7-2 combines with J gene TRBJ1-3; 7 nucleotides line up with TRBD1. This CDR3 contains 16 residues. The germline gives CDR1 SGHTA, CDR2 FQGNSA. Unmatched junction bases numbered 7, after V lost 5 bases and J lost 0 bases. CDR3 in amino acids: CASSLDRDPSGNTIYF. The DNA of the CDR3 is TGTGCCAGCAGCCTCGACAGGGATCCCTCTGGAAACACCATATATTTT.

This clonotype ranks as medium-sized (0.01 to 0.1%). The chain has TRBV7-9 and TRBJ1-2; possible D gene TRBD1, 6 bases. Germline CDR1 and CDR2: SEHNR and FQNEAQ (reference sequence). This CDR3 is 13 amino acids long. Trimming shortened V by 11 bases and J by 2 bases, and 15 bases separated the two germline ends. The CDR3 reads CAGTGTTNYGYTF. CDR3 nucleotides: TGTGCCGGTACAGGGACAACAAACTATGGCTACACCTTC.

This clonotype was seen only a few times. The V call is TRBV3-1, the J call TRBJ1-6; D is perhaps TRBD1 (5 bases). The CDR3 totals 14 residues. Between the trimmed V and J ends, which lost 1 base and 9 bases, there was a span of 10 bases. In germline, CDR1 is LGHDT, CDR2 YNNKEL (reference sequence). The CDR3 DNA reads as TGTGCCAGCAGCCAAGCAAGGGGAAGTTCACCCCTCCACTTT. It specifies CASSQARGSSPLHF.

The V gene is TRBV7-2, the J gene TRBJ2-3; TRBD2 matches 8 bases. The CDR3 extends over 15 amino acids. Germline lookup yields CDR1 SGHTA and CDR2 FQGNSA. The V gene end was trimmed by 5 bases and the J gene end by 3 bases; junction bases not matched to a gene: 7. CDR3 DNA: TGTGCCAGCAGCCTCCAGCGGGGGAGGACAGATACGCAGTATTTT. It translates to CASSLQRGRTDTQYF.

The chain carries TRBV5-4 and TRBJ2-3, with 7 bases that match TRBD1. The CDR3 spans 15 residues. Germline loops: CDR1 SGHNT, CDR2 YYREEE (reference sequence). V lost 4 bases, J lost 1 base, and 6 bases stayed unmatched. Here the CDR3 reads CASSLGQLGTDTQYF. CDR3 DNA sequence: TGTGCCAGCAGCCTGGGACAGCTAGGCACAGATACGCAGTATTTT.

This clonotype was seen only a few times. This chain uses TRBV20-1 with TRBJ1-1; 9 bases are a match to TRBD1. The germline CDR1 and CDR2 sequences are DFQATT and SNEGSKA (reference sequence). J gave up 7 bases and V 0 bases, and 6 bases lay outside the gene matches. This CDR3 contains 14 residues. DNA of the CDR3: TGCAGTGCTAGAGATGGACAGGGGATGGGTGAAGCTTTCTTT. Its translation: CSARDGQGMGEAFF.

The chain couples TRBV11-2 to TRBJ1-1, with unresolved D. CDR1 is SGHAT, CDR2 FQNNGV, per germline. The CDR3 extends over 13 amino acids. Trimming took off 5 bases at V and 1 base at J, with 8 bases between the two ends. In DNA, the CDR3 is TGTGCCAGCAGCAAGAGGGAGAACACTGAAGCTTTCTTT. Protein product: CASSKRENTEAFF.

This chain connects TRBV20-1 to TRBJ1-2; D gene unclear. Germline V gene lookup returns CDR1 DFQATT and CDR2 SNEGSKA (reference sequence). CDR3 length: 12 residues. V was cut by 6 bases and J by 6 bases, with 14 bases left in between. The CDR3 reads CSAHALGNGYTF. CDR3 bases: TGCAGTGCGCACGCTTTGGGGAATGGCTACACCTTC.

The chain uses TRBV7-9 and TRBJ2-7; D perhaps matches TRBD1 (6 bases). Trimming took 5 bases from V and 3 from J, leaving 14 bases between them. CDR1 is SEHNR and CDR2 is FQNEAQ in the germline V gene (reference sequence). The CDR3 has 14 residues. DNA for the CDR3: TGTGCCAGCAGCCACGACAGGCGACGCTACGAGCAGTACTTC. Its protein product is CASSHDRRRYEQYF.

The rearrangement joins TRBV27 to TRBJ2-3, with D possibly being TRBD1 or TRBD2 (5 bases each). The CDR3 extends over 15 amino acids. The V gene lost 1 base and the J gene lost 4 bases, with 12 bases spanning the gap. The germline V gene has CDR1 MNHEY and CDR2 SMNVEV (reference sequence). The CDR3 sequence: CASSLWDQGSDTQYF. CDR3 DNA sequence: TGTGCCAGCAGTTTATGGGACCAGGGATCAGATACGCAGTATTTT.

This clonotype showed up just a few times. The chain recombines TRBV6-1 with TRBJ1-2; possibly TRBD1 for D (5 bases). Germline CDR1 is MNHNS and CDR2 is SASEGT. Trimming took 7 bases from V and 4 from J, leaving 10 bases between them. CDR3 size: 12 residues. In nucleotides, the CDR3 is TGTGCCAGCAATCCCAGGGCCTATGGCTACACCTTC. As protein: CASNPRAYGYTF.

The chain carries TRBV7-6 and TRBJ1-1, with D possibly TRBD1 on 5 matching bases. CDR1 SGHVS and CDR2 FNYEAQ come from the germline V gene. This CDR3 contains 15 residues. Trimming removed 0 bases from V and 6 bases from J, with 14 bases in between. In DNA form, the CDR3 reads TGTGCCAGCAGCTTAGCTGGGACGGGGTCCGCTGAAGCTTTCTTT. This codes for CASSLAGTGSAEAFF.

The chain uses TRBV11-2 and TRBJ1-2; D unresolved. The CDR3 runs to 14 residues. Looked up from germline, CDR1 is SGHAT and CDR2 is FQNNGV. V shed 3 bases and J shed 7 bases, with 15 bases lying between them. The CDR3 DNA sequence: TGTGCCAGCAGCTTCCGGATCCAAGCTAGTGGCTACACCTTC. It is translated as CASSFRIQASGYTF.

Only a few counts were recorded for this clonotype. J is TRBJ2-7 and V is TRBV2; TRBD1 might be the D (6 bases). The length of the CDR3 is 11 residues. V dropped 6 bases and J dropped 6 bases, with 9 bases sitting between them. The germline CDR1 and CDR2 sequences are SNHLY and FYNNEI. CDR3 sequence (DNA): TGTGCCAGCAGAGAGACAGGCGAGCAGTACTTC. It yields the protein CASRETGEQYF.

This clonotype turned up a few times. The chain carries TRBV6-1 and TRBJ1-2; tentatively, D is TRBD1 (5 bases). Trimming left V 6 bases short and J 5 bases short, with 16 bases between. This CDR3 is 14 amino acids long. Germline V lookup: CDR1 MNHNS, CDR2 SASEGT. CDR3: CASSWDGMWYGYTF. As DNA, the CDR3 is TGTGCCAGCAGCTGGGACGGGATGTGGTATGGCTACACCTTC.

In its sample, this clonotype ranks as medium-sized. The CDR3 loop reads CASGRDGNNSPLHF. CDR3 nucleotide sequence: TGTGCCAGCGGCCGGGACGGAAATAATTCACCCCTCCACTTT. The chain uses TRBV6-1 and TRBJ1-6; the D gene is possibly TRBD1 (5 bases). Germline CDR1 reads MNHNS; CDR2 reads SASEGT. V was clipped by 8 bases and J by 5 bases, with 13 bases between them. There are 14 residues in the CDR3.

The chain employs TRBV7-3 and TRBJ2-7; a weak D match, TRBD2 (6 bases). Germline values: CDR1 SGHTA, CDR2 FQGTGA. The CDR3 contains 12 residues. Between the trimmed V and J ends, which lost 5 bases and 6 bases, there was a span of 11 bases. The CDR3 sequence: CASSQPGGEQYF. The CDR3 DNA sequence: TGTGCCAGCAGCCAACCCGGGGGCGAGCAGTACTTC.

CDR3 DNA: TGTGCCAGCAGTGAAGCGCCCCAGACAGGGTATGGGACTAATGAAAAACTGTTTTTT. Translating it yields CASSEAPQTGYGTNEKLFF. The chain employs TRBV2 and TRBJ1-4; 7 positions agree with TRBD1. The CDR3 sequence is 19 residues long. The ends lost 0 bases at V and 2 bases at J; junction bases unmatched: 12. The germline V gene has CDR1 SNHLY and CDR2 FYNNEI.

About this clonotype: One base away lies a much larger clone, so this may be a sequencing read error. This chain uses TRBV20-1 with TRBJ1-4; D possibly corresponds to TRBD1 (5 bases). CDR3 length: 14 amino acids. Germline CDR1 reads DFQATT; CDR2 reads SNEGSKA (reference sequence). The germline V and J ends were trimmed by 1 base and 12 bases, with 18 bases remaining between them. Here the CDR3 DNA reads TGCAGTGCTAGAGGGGTTGGGGGTGCAGAAGAACTGTTTTTT. It translates to CSARGVGGAEELFF.

The rearrangement joins TRBV6-2 or TRBV6-3 to TRBJ1-1; 10 bases align to TRBD1. CDR3 length: 15 amino acids. Trimming at V came to 6 bases and at J to 5 bases, leaving 9 bases not matched to a gene. CDR1 MNHEY and CDR2 SVGEGT come from the germline V gene. The CDR3 here is CASRDRQGAKTEAFF. CDR3 sequence (DNA): TGTGCCAGCAGGGACCGACAGGGGGCTAAGACTGAAGCTTTCTTT.